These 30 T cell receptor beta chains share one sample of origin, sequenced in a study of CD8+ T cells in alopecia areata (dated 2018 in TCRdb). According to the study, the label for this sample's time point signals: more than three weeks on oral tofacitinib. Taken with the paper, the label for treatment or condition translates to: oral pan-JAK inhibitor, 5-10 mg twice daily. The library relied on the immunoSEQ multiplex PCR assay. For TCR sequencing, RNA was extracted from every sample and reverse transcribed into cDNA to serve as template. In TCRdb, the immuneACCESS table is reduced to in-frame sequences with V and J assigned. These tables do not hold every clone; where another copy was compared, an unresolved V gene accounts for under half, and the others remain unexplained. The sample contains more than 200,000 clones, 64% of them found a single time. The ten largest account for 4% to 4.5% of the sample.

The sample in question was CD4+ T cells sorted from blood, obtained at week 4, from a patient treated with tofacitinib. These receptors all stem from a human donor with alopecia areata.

The CDR3 bases are TGTGCCTGGCGATCGAGCTCCTACGAGCAGTACTTC. The encoded protein is CAWRSSSYEQYF. The chain joins TRBV30 to TRBJ2-7; D gene uncertain. V gave up 5 bases and J gave up 0 bases, with 8 bases separating them. CDR3 size: 12 residues. Per the germline V gene, CDR1 is GTSNPN and CDR2 is SVGIG (reference sequence).

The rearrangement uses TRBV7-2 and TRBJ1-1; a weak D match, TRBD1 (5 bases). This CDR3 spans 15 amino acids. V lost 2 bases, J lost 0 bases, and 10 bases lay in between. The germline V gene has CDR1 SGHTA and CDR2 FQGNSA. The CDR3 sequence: CASSLMAGMNTEAFF. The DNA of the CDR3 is TGTGCCAGCAGCTTAATGGCAGGGATGAACACTGAAGCTTTCTTT. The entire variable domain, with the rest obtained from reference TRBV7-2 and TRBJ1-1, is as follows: GAGVSQSPSNKVTEKGKDVELRCDPISGHTALYWYRQSLGQGLEFLIYFQGNSAPDKSGLPSDRFSAERTGGSVSTLTIQRTQQEDSAVYLCASSLMAGMNTEAFFGQGTRLTVV.

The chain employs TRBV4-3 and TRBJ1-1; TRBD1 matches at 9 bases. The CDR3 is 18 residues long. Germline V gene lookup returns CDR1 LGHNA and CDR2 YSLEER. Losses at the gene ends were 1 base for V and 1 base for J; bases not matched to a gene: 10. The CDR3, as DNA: TGCGCCAGCAGCCAAGCATACACCGGGACAGGGAGGAACACTGAAGCTTTCTTT. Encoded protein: CASSQAYTGTGRNTEAFF.

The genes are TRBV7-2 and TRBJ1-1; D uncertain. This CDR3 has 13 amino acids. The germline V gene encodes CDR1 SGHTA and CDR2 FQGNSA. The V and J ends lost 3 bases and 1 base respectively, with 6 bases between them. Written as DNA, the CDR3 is TGTGCCAGCAGCTTTCAGAAGAACACTGAAGCTTTCTTT. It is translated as CASSFQKNTEAFF.

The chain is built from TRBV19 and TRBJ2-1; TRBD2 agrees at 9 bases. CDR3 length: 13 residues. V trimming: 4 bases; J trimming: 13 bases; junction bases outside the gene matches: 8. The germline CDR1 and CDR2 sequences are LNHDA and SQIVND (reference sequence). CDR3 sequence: CASSTVGGGGQFF. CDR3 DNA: TGTGCCAGTAGTACCGTTGGCGGGGGGGGACAGTTCTTC.

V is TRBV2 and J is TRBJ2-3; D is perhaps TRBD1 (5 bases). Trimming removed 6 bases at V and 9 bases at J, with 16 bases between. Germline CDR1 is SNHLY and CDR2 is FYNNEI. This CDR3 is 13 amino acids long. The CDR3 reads CASSHRGLGTQYF. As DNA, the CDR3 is TGTGCCAGCAGCCATAGGGGCCTGGGGACGCAGTATTTT.

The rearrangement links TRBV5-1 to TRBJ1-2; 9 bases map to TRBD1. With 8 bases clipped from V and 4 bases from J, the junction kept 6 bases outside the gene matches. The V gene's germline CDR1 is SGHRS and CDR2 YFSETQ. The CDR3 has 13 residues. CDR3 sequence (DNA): TGCGCCAGTACGGGGACAGGGACCTATGGCTACACCTTC. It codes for CASTGTGTYGYTF.

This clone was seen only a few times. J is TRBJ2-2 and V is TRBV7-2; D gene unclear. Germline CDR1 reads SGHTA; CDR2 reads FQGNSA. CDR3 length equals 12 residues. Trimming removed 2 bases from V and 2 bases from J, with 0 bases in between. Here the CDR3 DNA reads TGTGCCAGCAGCTTAAACACCGGGGAGCTGTTTTTT. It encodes CASSLNTGELFF.

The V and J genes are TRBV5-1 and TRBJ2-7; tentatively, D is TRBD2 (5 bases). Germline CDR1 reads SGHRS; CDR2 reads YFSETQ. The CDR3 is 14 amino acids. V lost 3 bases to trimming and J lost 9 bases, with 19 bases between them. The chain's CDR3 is CASSWTGSYEGQYF. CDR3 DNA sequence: TGCGCCAGCAGCTGGACGGGGTCCTACGAGGGGCAGTACTTC.

The CDR3 DNA sequence: TGCGCCAGCAGCCTAGGGCCCTCCGGGACGGCTAACTATGGCTACACCTTC. Translation: CASSLGPSGTANYGYTF. This chain links TRBV5-1 with TRBJ1-2; D perhaps matches TRBD1 (5 bases). Germline CDR1 and CDR2: SGHRS and YFSETQ. The CDR3 extends over 17 amino acids. V was trimmed by 4 bases and J by 0 bases, leaving 19 bases between them.

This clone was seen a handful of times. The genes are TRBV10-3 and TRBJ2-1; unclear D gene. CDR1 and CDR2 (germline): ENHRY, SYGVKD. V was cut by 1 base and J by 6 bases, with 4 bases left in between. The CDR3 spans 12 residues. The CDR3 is CAISEWANEQFF. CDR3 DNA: TGTGCCATCAGTGAGTGGGCCAATGAGCAGTTCTTC.

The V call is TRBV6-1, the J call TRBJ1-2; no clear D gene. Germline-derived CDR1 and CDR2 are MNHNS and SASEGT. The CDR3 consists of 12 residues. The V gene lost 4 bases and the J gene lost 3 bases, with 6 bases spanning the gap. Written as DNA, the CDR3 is TGTGCCAGCAGTGGTAATGACTATGGCTACACCTTC. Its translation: CASSGNDYGYTF.

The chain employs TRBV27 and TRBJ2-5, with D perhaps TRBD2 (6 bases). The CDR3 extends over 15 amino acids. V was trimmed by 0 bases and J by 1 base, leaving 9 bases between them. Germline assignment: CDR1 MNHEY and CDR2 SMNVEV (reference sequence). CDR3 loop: CASSLSLAVQETQYF. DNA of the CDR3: TGTGCCAGCAGTTTATCGTTAGCGGTCCAAGAGACCCAGTACTTC.

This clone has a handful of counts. The CDR3: CAWRKGISPLHF. Here the CDR3 DNA reads TGTGCCTGGAGGAAGGGGATTTCACCCCTCCACTTT. The rearrangement links TRBV30 to TRBJ1-6, with TRBD1 as a possible D gene (5 bases). The germline V gene has CDR1 GTSNPN and CDR2 SVGIG (reference sequence). The CDR3 runs 12 residues. V gave up 3 bases and J gave up 9 bases, with 9 bases separating them.

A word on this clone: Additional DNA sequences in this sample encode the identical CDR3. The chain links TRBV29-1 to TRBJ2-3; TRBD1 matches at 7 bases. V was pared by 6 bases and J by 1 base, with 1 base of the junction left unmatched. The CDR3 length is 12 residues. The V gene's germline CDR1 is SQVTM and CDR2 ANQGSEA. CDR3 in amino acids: CSVDRGTDTQYF. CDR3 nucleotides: TGCAGCGTCGACAGGGGCACAGATACGCAGTATTTT.

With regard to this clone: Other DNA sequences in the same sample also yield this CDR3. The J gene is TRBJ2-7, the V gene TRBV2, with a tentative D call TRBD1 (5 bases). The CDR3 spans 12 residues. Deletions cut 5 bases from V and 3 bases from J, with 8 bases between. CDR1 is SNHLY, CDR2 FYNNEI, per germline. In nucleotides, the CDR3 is TGTGCCAGCAGTACCGACAGCTACGAGCAGTACTTC. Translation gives CASSTDSYEQYF.

The CDR3 sequence: CASSEGGETQYF. CDR3 coding DNA: TGTGCCAGCAGTGAAGGTGGAGAGACCCAGTACTTC. The chain recombines TRBV6-1 with TRBJ2-5; D unclear. This CDR3 is 12 amino acids long. Germline CDR1 reads MNHNS; CDR2 reads SASEGT. Deletions cut 1 base from V and 4 bases from J, with 4 bases between.

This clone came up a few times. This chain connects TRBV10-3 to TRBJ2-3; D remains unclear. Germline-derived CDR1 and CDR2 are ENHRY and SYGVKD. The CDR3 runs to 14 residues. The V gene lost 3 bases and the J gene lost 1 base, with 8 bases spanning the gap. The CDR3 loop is CAISDSTGTDTQYF. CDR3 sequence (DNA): TGTGCCATCAGTGATTCCACAGGCACAGATACGCAGTATTTT.

Here the CDR3 reads CASSFNRYTEAFF. Here the CDR3 DNA reads TGTGCCAGCAGCTTTAACAGGTACACTGAAGCTTTCTTT. V and J are TRBV7-9 and TRBJ1-1; perhaps TRBD1 as D (5 bases). The CDR3 length is 13 residues. The V gene lost 3 bases and the J gene lost 3 bases, with 8 bases spanning the gap. Germline V gene sequence: CDR1 SEHNR, CDR2 FQNEAQ (reference sequence).

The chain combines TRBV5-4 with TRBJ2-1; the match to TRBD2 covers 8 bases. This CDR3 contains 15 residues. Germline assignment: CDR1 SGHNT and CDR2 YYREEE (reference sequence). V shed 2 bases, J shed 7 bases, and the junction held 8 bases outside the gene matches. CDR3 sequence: CASSLGRGLGNEQFF. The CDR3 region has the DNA TGTGCCAGCAGCTTAGGTAGGGGACTAGGGAATGAGCAGTTCTTC.

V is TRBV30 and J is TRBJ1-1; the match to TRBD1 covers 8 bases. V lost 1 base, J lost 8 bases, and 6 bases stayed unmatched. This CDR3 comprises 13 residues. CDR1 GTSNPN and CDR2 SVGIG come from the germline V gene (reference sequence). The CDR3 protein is CAWSDQGAVEAFF. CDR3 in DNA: TGTGCCTGGAGTGATCAGGGGGCGGTGGAAGCTTTCTTT.

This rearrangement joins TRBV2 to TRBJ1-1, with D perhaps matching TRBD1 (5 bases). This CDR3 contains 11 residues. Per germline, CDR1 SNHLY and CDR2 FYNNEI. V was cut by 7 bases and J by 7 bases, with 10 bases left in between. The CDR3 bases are TGTGCCAGCACCGAACAGGTTGAAGCTTTCTTT. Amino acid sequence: CASTEQVEAFF.

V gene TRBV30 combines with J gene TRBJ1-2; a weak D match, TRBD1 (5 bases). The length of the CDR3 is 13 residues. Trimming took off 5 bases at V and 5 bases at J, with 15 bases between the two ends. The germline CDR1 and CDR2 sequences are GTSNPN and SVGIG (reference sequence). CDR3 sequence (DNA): TGTGCCTGGCGCAGGGTTGGGGAATATGGCTACACCTTC. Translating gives CAWRRVGEYGYTF.

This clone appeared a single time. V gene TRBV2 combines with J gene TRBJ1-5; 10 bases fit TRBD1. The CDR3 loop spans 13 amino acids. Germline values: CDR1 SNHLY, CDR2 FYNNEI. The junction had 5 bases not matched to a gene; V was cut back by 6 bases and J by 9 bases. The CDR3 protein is CASSPGQGPPQHF. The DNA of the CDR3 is TGTGCCAGCAGCCCGGGACAGGGGCCGCCCCAGCATTTT. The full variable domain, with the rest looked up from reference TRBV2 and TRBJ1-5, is EPEVTQTPSHQVTQMGQEVILRCVPISNHLYFYWYRQILGQKVEFLVSFYNNEISEKSEIFDDQFSVERPDGSNFTLKIRSTKLEDSAMYFCASSPGQGPPQHFGDGTRLSIL.

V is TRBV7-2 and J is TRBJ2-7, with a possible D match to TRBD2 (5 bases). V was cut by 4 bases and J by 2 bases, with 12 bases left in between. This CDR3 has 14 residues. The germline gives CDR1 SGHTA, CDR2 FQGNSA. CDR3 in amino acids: CASSSPAGAYEQYF. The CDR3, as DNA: TGTGCCAGCAGCTCACCCGCCGGGGCCTACGAGCAGTACTTC.

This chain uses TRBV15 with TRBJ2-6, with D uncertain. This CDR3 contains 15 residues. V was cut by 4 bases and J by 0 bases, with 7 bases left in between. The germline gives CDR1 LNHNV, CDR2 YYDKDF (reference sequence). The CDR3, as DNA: TGTGCCACCAGCAAGGCAGGCTCTGGGGCCAACGTCCTGACTTTC. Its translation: CATSKAGSGANVLTF.

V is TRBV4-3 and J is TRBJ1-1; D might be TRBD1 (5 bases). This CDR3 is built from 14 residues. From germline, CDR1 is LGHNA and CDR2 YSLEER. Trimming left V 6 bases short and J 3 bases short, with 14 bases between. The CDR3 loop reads CASRPLGGDTEAFF. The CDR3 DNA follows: TGCGCCAGCAGACCTCTGGGGGGGGACACTGAAGCTTTCTTT.

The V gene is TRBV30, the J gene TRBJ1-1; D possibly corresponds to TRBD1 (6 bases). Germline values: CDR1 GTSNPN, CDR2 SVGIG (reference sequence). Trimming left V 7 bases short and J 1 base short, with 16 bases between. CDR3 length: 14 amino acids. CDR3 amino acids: CASRGQSGNTEAFF. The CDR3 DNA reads TGTGCCTCCCGCGGACAGTCCGGGAACACTGAAGCTTTCTTT.

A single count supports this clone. The CDR3 is CASSIAGAGDNEQFF. The CDR3 region has the DNA TGTGCCAGCAGTATAGCGGGGGCGGGGGACAATGAGCAGTTCTTC. The J gene is TRBJ2-1, the V gene TRBV27; TRBD2 agrees at 9 bases. Germline-derived CDR1 and CDR2 are MNHEY and SMNVEV (reference sequence). V lost 5 bases and J lost 5; bases outside the gene matches: 7. CDR3 size: 15 residues.

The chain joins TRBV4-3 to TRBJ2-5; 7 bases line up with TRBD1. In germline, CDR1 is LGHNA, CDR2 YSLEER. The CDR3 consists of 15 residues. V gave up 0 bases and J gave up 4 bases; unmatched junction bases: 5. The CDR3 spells CASSQDSSGGETQYF. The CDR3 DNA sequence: TGCGCCAGCAGCCAAGATTCCTCAGGGGGAGAGACCCAGTACTTC.